This T cell receptor (beta chain) was sequenced for a study of response to subunit inactivated influenza vaccine. The CDR3 is 16 residues long. The ends were cut back, 3 bases at V and 0 bases at J, with 11 bases in the middle. Germline V gene sequence: CDR1 LNHDA, CDR2 SQIVND (reference sequence). The table lists this clonotype with a few counts. Its antigen is undetermined. TCRdb reanalysed the RT-PCR reads using MiXCR and keeps one entry per CDR3 protein. The sample lists 650,000 to 700,000 distinct CDR3 sequences, approximately 14% seen once, with approximately 10% in the top ten. General study findings and limits: Researchers suggested that each seasonal influenza vaccination recruits few new T cells.

This chain uses TRBV19 with TRBJ2-2; possibly TRBD1 for D (5 bases). This sequence originates from a man aged 45-60 years who received an inactivated influenza vaccine. This specimen consisted of PBMCs from blood, obtained roughly 12 days after vaccination. This chain's CDR3 is CASSIAQGTNTGELFF. CDR3 coding DNA: TGTGCCAGTAGTATTGCGCAGGGAACGAACACCGGGGAGCTGTTTTTT.